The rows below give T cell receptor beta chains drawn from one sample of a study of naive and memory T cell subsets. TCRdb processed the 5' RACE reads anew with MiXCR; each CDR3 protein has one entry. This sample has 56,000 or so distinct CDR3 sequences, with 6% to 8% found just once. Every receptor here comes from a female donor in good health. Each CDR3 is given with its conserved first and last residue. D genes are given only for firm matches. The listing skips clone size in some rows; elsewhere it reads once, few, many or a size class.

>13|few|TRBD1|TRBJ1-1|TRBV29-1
TGCAGCGTCATTGGACAGGGGTTAACTGAAGCTTTCTTT
CSVIGQGLTEAFF
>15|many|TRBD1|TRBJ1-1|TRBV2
TGTGCCAGCAGTGTCGTGGGGACAGGGAACGCTGAAGCTTTCTTT
CASSVVGTGNAEAFF
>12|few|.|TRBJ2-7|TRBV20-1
TGCAGTGCTAGCTCTCCCTCCTACGAGCAGTACTTC
CSASSPSYEQYF
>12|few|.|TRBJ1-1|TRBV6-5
TGTGCCGTTATACGGGGGAACACTGAAGCTTTCTTT
CAVIRGNTEAFF
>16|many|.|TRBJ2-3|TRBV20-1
TGCAGTGCTAGAGATTTCGTCCGACGAAACACAGATACGCAGTATTTT
CSARDFVRRNTDTQYF
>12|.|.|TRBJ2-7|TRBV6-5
TGTGCCAGCAGCTCGAGGTCAGGGAAGCAGTACTTC
CASSSRSGKQYF
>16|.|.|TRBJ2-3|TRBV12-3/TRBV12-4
TGTGCCAGCACCCATATGGGGTTCCGGATGACAGATACGCAGTATTTT
CASTHMGFRMTDTQYF
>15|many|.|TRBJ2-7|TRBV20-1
TGCAGTGCGACCCAGACGTTTAAAAGCTCCTACGAGCAGTACTTC
CSATQTFKSSYEQYF
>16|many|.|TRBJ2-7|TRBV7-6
TGTGCCAGCAGTGAAACCCCGTGGACGAGCTCCTACGAGCAGTACTTC
CASSETPWTSSYEQYF
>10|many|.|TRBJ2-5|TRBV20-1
TGCAGTTCGGACCGGGAGACCCAGTACTTC
CSSDRETQYF
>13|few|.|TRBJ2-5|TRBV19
TGTGCCAGTATATCGCGGGACCAAGAGACCCAGTACTTC
CASISRDQETQYF